This T cell receptor (beta chain) came from a study of shared clonotypes between healthy human individuals. Overall study context: Three plates were used per donor for CD4 naive, three for CD4 memory, two for CD8 naive and one for CD8 memory. Study conclusions and caveats: Sampling involved blood alone; tissue repertoires likely differ. Compared with clonotypes that all four donors shared, non-shared clonotypes had lower generation probabilities.

Sequencing was performed with immunoSEQ multiplex PCR; in TCRdb, only in-frame clones are kept and a portion is missing. The sample comprises 2 million to 2.5 million clones, about nine tenths of which are singletons, and 0.3% to 0.45% rests with the top ten. The germline V gene encodes CDR1 MNHEY and CDR2 SMNVEV (reference sequence). Trimming left V 5 bases short and J 1 base short, with 15 bases between. This CDR3 spans 16 amino acids. This clone has more than one count but fewer than ten. The target antigen is unknown. The J gene is TRBJ1-3, the V gene TRBV27; D remains unclear. Sequencing was done on a sample of naive CD4+ T cells from PBMCs. Subset noted: CD45RA+ positively selected. The sequence was obtained from a man younger than 35 in good health. Some clones in this sample may be carry-over from other donors' samples. The CDR3 region is CASSPQGRMSGNTIYF. DNA of the CDR3: TGTGCCAGCAGTCCCCAAGGCAGGATGTCTGGAAACACCATATATTTT.